Each of the 19 T cell receptor beta chains below was sequenced from the same sample in a study of blood T cell repertoires in COVID-19. Profiled with immunoSEQ multiplex PCR; TCRdb holds only in-frame clones, not every one. This sample carries 25,000 to 35,000 clones, roughly 87% of them seen once, and the ten largest clones take about 25%. The sequenced sample consisted of peripheral blood. The receptors stem from a human donor in a cohort sampled during active COVID-19.

This chain links TRBV11-2 with TRBJ2-7; D might be TRBD1 (6 bases). The CDR3 spans 13 residues. The germline gives CDR1 SGHAT, CDR2 FQNNGV. V lost 0 bases and J lost 7, with 10 bases in between. The CDR3 spells CASSLDRGSEQYF. In DNA form, the CDR3 reads TGTGCCAGCAGCTTAGACAGGGGAAGTGAGCAGTACTTC.

The chain employs TRBV6-2 or TRBV6-3 and TRBJ1-3; D might be TRBD1 (5 bases). The germline V and J ends were trimmed by 6 bases and 2 bases, with 14 bases remaining between them. The CDR3 runs 15 residues. The germline CDR1 and CDR2 sequences are MNHEY and SVGEGT. The CDR3 loop is CASSPDNRAGNTIYF. The CDR3 coding sequence is TGTGCCAGCAGCCCGGACAACAGAGCTGGAAACACCATATATTTT.

This sequence joins TRBV11-2 and TRBJ1-5; TRBD1 aligns across 10 bases. J was trimmed by 4 bases and V by 5 bases; bases with no gene match: 2. CDR3 length: 14 residues. Germline V gene data show CDR1 as SGHAT and CDR2 as FQNNGV. CDR3 in amino acids: CASSPDRGNQPQHF. The CDR3 DNA sequence: TGTGCCAGCAGCCCGGACAGGGGGAATCAGCCCCAGCATTTT.

The rearrangement uses TRBV2 and TRBJ1-5; the D gene is possibly TRBD1 (5 bases). The length of the CDR3 is 14 residues. Germline values: CDR1 SNHLY, CDR2 FYNNEI. The germline V and J ends were trimmed by 1 base and 2 bases, with 6 bases remaining between them. CDR3 nucleotides: TGTGCCAGCAGTGAAGACAGGCGCAATCAGCCCCAGCATTTT. Translating it yields CASSEDRRNQPQHF.

The J gene is TRBJ2-5, the V gene TRBV5-4; 8 bases map to TRBD2. V lost 4 bases, J lost 5 bases, and 13 bases stayed unmatched. The CDR3 spans 16 residues. CDR1 and CDR2 from the germline V gene are SGHNT and YYREEE (reference sequence). Written as DNA, the CDR3 is TGTGCCAGCAGCCGGTCCCTAGCGGGTGGTAGGGAGACCCAGTACTTC. Encoded protein: CASSRSLAGGRETQYF.

The chain couples TRBV18 to TRBJ1-3; 8 positions match TRBD1. The CDR3 covers 16 residues. The V and J ends lost 5 bases and 0 bases, in that order; junction bases with no gene match: 6. The V gene's germline CDR1 is KGHSH and CDR2 LQKENI. The CDR3 loop is CASSLTGTGSGNTIYF. CDR3 in DNA: TGTGCCAGCTCATTAACCGGGACAGGCTCTGGAAACACCATATATTTT.

This clone was seen only a few times. The chain recombines TRBV7-9 with TRBJ1-2; possible D gene TRBD1, 5 bases. The CDR3 covers 16 residues. The germline V gene has CDR1 SEHNR and CDR2 FQNEAQ (reference sequence). V was cut by 5 bases and J by 3 bases, with 19 bases left in between. The CDR3 here is CASSMVNRPHDYGYTF. DNA for the CDR3: TGTGCCAGCAGCATGGTCAACAGGCCGCATGACTATGGCTACACCTTC. Looking up the rest from reference TRBV7-9 and TRBJ1-2 gives the full variable domain: DTGVSQNPRHKITKRGQNVTFRCDPISEHNRLYWYRQTLGQGPEFLTYFQNEAQLEKSRLLSDRFSAERPKGSFSTLEIQRTEQGDSAMYLCASSMVNRPHDYGYTFGSGTRLTVV.

V is TRBV3-1 (or the pseudogene TRBV3-2) and J is TRBJ1-6; D ambiguous. Germline values: CDR1 LGHDT, CDR2 YNNKEL (reference sequence). This CDR3 is built from 14 residues. Trimming pared 11 bases from V and 2 bases from J, leaving 13 bases between. The CDR3 DNA is TGTGCCTCCGGATACAGAACCTATAATTCACCCCTCCACTTT. This codes for CASGYRTYNSPLHF.

The chain employs TRBV7-2 and TRBJ2-4; 9 positions agree with TRBD1. CDR1 and CDR2 from the germline V gene are SGHTA and FQGNSA. The CDR3 extends over 14 amino acids. Trimming cost V 5 bases and J 7 bases; bases outside gene matches: 6. The CDR3 is CASSPRTGENIQYF. CDR3 in DNA: TGTGCCAGCAGCCCTCGGACAGGGGAGAACATTCAGTACTTC.

The CDR3 DNA sequence: TGTGCCACCAGTGATGGGAGTACTTTTACGCAGTATTTT. It is translated as CATSDGSTFTQYF. V is TRBV24-1 and J is TRBJ2-3, with a possible D match to TRBD2 (5 bases). Deletions cut 3 bases from V and 8 bases from J, with 11 bases between. This CDR3 contains 13 residues. Germline V gene data show CDR1 as KGHDR and CDR2 as SFDVKD.

V and J are TRBV18 and TRBJ2-7; TRBD1 matches at 8 bases. Trimming took 3 bases from V and 5 from J; bases not matched to a gene: 9. This CDR3 region has 15 residues. Germline V CDR1 and CDR2: KGHSH, LQKENI. The CDR3 sequence is CASSPSQGGRNEQYF. The DNA of the CDR3 is TGTGCCAGCTCACCCTCACAGGGGGGTAGAAACGAGCAGTACTTC.

V gene TRBV7-9 combines with J gene TRBJ1-5; D not certain. The V end lost 5 bases, the J end lost 2 bases, and 7 bases lay between the germline ends. Per germline, CDR1 SEHNR and CDR2 FQNEAQ (reference sequence). The CDR3 runs to 13 residues. CDR3 residues: CASSVSGNQPQHF. For the CDR3, the DNA is TGTGCCAGCAGCGTCTCGGGCAATCAGCCCCAGCATTTT.

V and J are TRBV21-1 and TRBJ2-5; TRBD1, the table's D call, lacks a check against the DNA. TRBV21-1 is an annotated pseudogene. The CDR3 contains 15 residues. The CDR3 is CASSEWDRDQKTQYF. The DNA of the CDR3 is TGTGCCAGCAGCGAGTGGGACAGGGACCAAAAGACCCAGTACTTC.

V is TRBV29-1 and J is TRBJ1-5; the match to TRBD1 covers 10 bases. The junction had 14 bases not matched to a gene; V was cut back by 7 bases and J by 11 bases. Germline CDR1 and CDR2: SQVTM and ANQGSEA. The CDR3 spans 14 residues. The DNA for the CDR3 is TGCAGCGCTCTATCAGACAGGGGGCATAAGGCCCAGCATTTT. Its protein product is CSALSDRGHKAQHF.

In DNA form, the CDR3 reads TGCAGCGTACTCCCCGTTTTTTCGAACACTGAAGCTTTCTTT. It codes for CSVLPVFSNTEAFF. The genes are TRBV29-1 and TRBJ1-1; unclear D gene. Germline-derived CDR1 and CDR2 are SQVTM and ANQGSEA. The ends were cut back, 6 bases at V and 1 base at J, with 15 bases in the middle. This CDR3 region has 14 residues.

The chain is built from TRBV2 and TRBJ1-1, with D unresolved. The CDR3 is 12 amino acids. Per germline, CDR1 SNHLY and CDR2 FYNNEI. Trimming cost V 2 bases and J 6 bases, with 7 bases left between them. For the CDR3, the DNA is TGTGCCAGCAGTGAACGCGGTCCTGAAGCTTTCTTT. Protein sequence: CASSERGPEAFF.

The chain is built from TRBV4-3 and TRBJ1-2; tentatively, D is TRBD1 (5 bases). Per the germline V gene, CDR1 is LGHNA and CDR2 is YSLEER. The CDR3 has 15 residues. The ends were cut back, 0 bases at V and 2 bases at J, with 10 bases in the middle. In DNA, the CDR3 is TGCGCCAGCAGCCAAGATAGGGCAGGGAACTATGGCTACACCTTC. It translates to CASSQDRAGNYGYTF.

This clone was detected only once. The chain joins TRBV6-5 to TRBJ2-5; a weak D match, TRBD1 (6 bases). The CDR3 contains 13 residues. From germline, CDR1 is MNHEY and CDR2 SVGAGI. V was trimmed by 6 bases and J by 5 bases, leaving 13 bases between them. CDR3 nucleotide sequence: TGTGCCAGCAGGGTGACAGGTGGGGAGACCCAGTACTTC. This gives the protein CASRVTGGETQYF.

This clone was recorded once. The chain carries TRBV9 and TRBJ2-1; 10 bases are shared with TRBD2. The V gene end was trimmed by 4 bases and the J gene end by 8 bases; junction bases not matched to a gene: 9. This CDR3 has 15 amino acids. Germline V lookup: CDR1 SGDLS, CDR2 YYNGEE. The CDR3 bases are TGTGCCAGCAGCCTCGGTCCTAGCGGGGGTTATGAGCAGTTCTTC. Translated: CASSLGPSGGYEQFF.